This is a list of T cell receptor beta chains from one sample in a study of blood T cell repertoires in COVID-19. The repertoire was sequenced with immunoSEQ multiplex PCR; TCRdb's copy has only in-frame clones and lacks some. The table records over 150,000 clones, roughly 84% of them present only once. What was sequenced was peripheral blood. All receptors derive from an elderly man with COVID-19, enrolled during active disease. Both conserved end residues are part of each CDR3. The D gene is left open where the match is weak. The size of a clone is reported for some rows only, either as once, few or many, or as a class for expanded clones.

TRBJ2-3 | TRBV4-1 | NA | TRBD2 | CASSQGASGGLTDTQYF | TGCGCCAGCAGCCAAGGGGCTAGCGGGGGGTTAACAGATACGCAGTATTTT
TRBJ2-1 | TRBV6-2/TRBV6-3 | NA | TRBD1 | CASSTGQFISYNEQFF | TGTGCCAGCAGTACGGGACAGTTCATCTCCTACAATGAGCAGTTCTTC
TRBJ1-4 | TRBV10-3 | NA | TRBD1 | CAIRGTGEKLFF | TGTGCCATCAGGGGGACAGGGGAAAAACTGTTTTTT
TRBJ2-2 | TRBV20-1 | NA | NA | CSASITGELFF | TGCAGTGCTAGCATCACCGGGGAGCTGTTTTTT
TRBJ2-3 | TRBV5-6 | NA | NA | CASSLERRGDTQYF | TGTGCCAGCAGCTTGGAAAGACGCGGGGATACGCAGTATTTT
TRBJ1-6 | TRBV28 | NA | NA | CASSSGTYNSPLHF | TGTGCCAGCAGCTCCGGGACTTATAATTCACCCCTCCACTTT
TRBJ1-5 | TRBV6-6 | NA | TRBD1 | CASRRTGGNQPQHF | TGTGCCAGCAGACGGACAGGAGGCAATCAGCCCCAGCATTTT
TRBJ1-2 | TRBV5-4 | NA | TRBD1 | CASSGTGGRYGYTF | TGTGCCAGCAGCGGGACAGGGGGCAGGTATGGCTACACCTTC
TRBJ2-7 | TRBV5-4 | NA | TRBD1 | CASSPRTGAYEQYF | TGTGCCAGCAGCCCTAGGACAGGAGCCTACGAGCAGTACTTC
TRBJ2-1 | TRBV6-5 | NA | TRBD2 | CASRGIAGAPDEQFF | TGTGCCAGCCGGGGGATAGCGGGAGCTCCAGATGAGCAGTTCTTC
TRBJ2-3 | TRBV28 | NA | NA | CASTPWGGPDTQYF | TGTGCCAGCACCCCTTGGGGGGGCCCCGATACGCAGTATTTT
TRBJ2-3 | TRBV4-1 | NA | TRBD2 | CASSGTSGGTDTQYF | TGCGCCAGCAGCGGGACTAGCGGGGGCACAGATACGCAGTATTTT
TRBJ2-5 | TRBV5-1 | NA | TRBD1 | CASSLPGTEETQYF | TGCGCCAGCAGCTTGCCCGGGACAGAAGAGACCCAGTACTTC
TRBJ2-3 | TRBV6-2/TRBV6-3 | few | NA | CASSSGQGGSDTQYF | TGTGCCAGCAGTTCTGGACAGGGAGGGAGCGATACGCAGTATTTT
TRBJ1-3 | TRBV5-1 | few | TRBD1 | CASSSRDRPNTIYF | TGCGCCAGCAGCTCCCGGGACAGGCCAAACACCATATATTTT
TRBJ1-2 | TRBV19 | NA | NA | CASSVRDLYGYTF | TGTGCCAGTAGCGTCCGGGATCTCTATGGCTACACCTTC
TRBJ2-7 | TRBV10-3 | NA | NA | CAISESSRGVNYEQYF | TGTGCCATCAGTGAGTCGTCCAGGGGGGTAAACTACGAGCAGTACTTC
TRBJ1-2 | TRBV27 | NA | TRBD1 | CASSPDRGVWNGYTF | TGTGCCAGCAGTCCGGACAGGGGTGTTTGGAATGGCTACACCTTC
TRBJ2-1 | TRBV6-4 | NA | NA | CASLRALNEQFF | TGTGCCAGCCTGAGGGCCTTAAATGAGCAGTTCTTC
TRBJ1-2 | TRBV5-1 | NA | NA | CASSSYGAGYGYTF | TGCGCCAGCAGCTCGTACGGGGCGGGGTATGGCTACACCTTC
TRBJ2-1 | TRBV11-2 | once | TRBD1 | CASSPRTGAHPPNEQFF | TGTGCCAGCAGCCCTAGGACAGGGGCCCATCCTCCGAATGAGCAGTTCTTC
TRBJ1-4 | TRBV18 | NA | NA | CASSRGRGEKLFF | TGTGCCAGCTCACGAGGACGGGGTGAAAAACTGTTTTTT